This T cell receptor beta chain is drawn from a study of identical twins. This clonotype has only a few counts. MiXCR, applied by TCRdb to the 5' RACE reads, yields one record per CDR3 protein. The table has some 790,000 distinct CDR3 sequences, around a sixth seen once. CDR1 ENHRY and CDR2 SYGVKD come from the germline V gene. The ends were cut back, 4 bases at V and 1 base at J, with 10 bases in the middle. The CDR3 covers 14 residues. This sample also belongs to another study, concerning T cells expressing NK-cell markers.

The source material was PBMCs. The gene calls are TRBV10-3 and TRBJ2-5; tentatively, D is TRBD1 or TRBD2 (5 bases each). This sequence was found in a woman aged 18-29 years in good health. Here the CDR3 reads CAISVGDLQETQYF. The CDR3 nucleotides read TGTGCCATCAGTGTAGGGGACCTCCAAGAGACCCAGTACTTC.